These 30 T cell receptor beta chains share one sample of origin, sequenced in a study of shared clonotypes between healthy human individuals. The table came from immunoSEQ multiplex PCR; TCRdb's copy has only in-frame clones and leaves some out. The table shows about 480,000 clones, with 60% to 80% occurring only once. Material: PBMCs. Receptors were obtained from a woman in her 40s in good health. Some clones in this sample may be carry-over from other donors' samples.

CDR3 in amino acids: CASSQTHRVLKSDEQFF. DNA of the CDR3: TGCGCCAGCAGCCAAACCCACAGGGTTCTTAAGTCGGATGAGCAGTTCTTC. The V gene is TRBV4-3, the J gene TRBJ2-1; D perhaps matches TRBD1 (6 bases). The CDR3 is made up of 17 amino acids. Germline-derived CDR1 and CDR2 are LGHNA and YSLEER. Trimming removed 2 bases from V and 8 bases from J, with 22 bases in between.

V usage is TRBV29-1 and J usage is TRBJ2-1; the D gene is possibly TRBD2 (5 bases). The CDR3 totals 17 residues. Trimming left V 4 bases short and J 4 bases short, with 23 bases between. The germline gives CDR1 SQVTM, CDR2 ANQGSEA. CDR3 in amino acids: CSVGTSASTGRYNEQFF. The CDR3 nucleotides are TGCAGCGTTGGGACGAGCGCCTCCACTGGGAGATACAATGAGCAGTTCTTC.

This clone came up a few times. A read error likely explains this, since a far larger clone differs by one base. This rearrangement joins TRBV5-4 to TRBJ2-7; D call uncertain. This CDR3 region has 14 residues. V lost 0 bases and J 6 bases, leaving 13 bases between the germline ends. CDR1 and CDR2 from the germline V gene are SGHNT and YYREEE (reference sequence). CDR3 region: CASSLGQRKGEQYF. In DNA, the CDR3 is TGTGCCAGCAGCTTGGGGCAACGGAAGGGCGAGCAGTACTTC.

The chain carries TRBV5-4 and TRBJ2-4; 8 bases map to TRBD1. Germline V CDR1 and CDR2: SGHNT, YYREEE (reference sequence). After removal of 3 bases from V and 5 bases from J, the junction contained 7 bases not matched to a gene. The CDR3 loop spans 15 amino acids. CDR3 bases: TGTGCCAGCAGCTGGGATCAGGGGGCCGAAAACATTCAGTACTTC. Its protein product is CASSWDQGAENIQYF.

This chain joins TRBV19 and TRBJ2-7, with TRBD2 identical over 9 bases. The V segment lost 6 bases and the J segment 0 bases; nucleotides outside the gene matches: 6. This CDR3 contains 15 residues. Germline loops: CDR1 LNHDA, CDR2 SQIVND (reference sequence). For the CDR3, the DNA is TGTGCCAGTAGCCAGACTAGCGGCCTCTCCTACGAGCAGTACTTC. This translates into CASSQTSGLSYEQYF.

The chain carries TRBV4-3 and TRBJ2-1; 8 nucleotides match TRBD2. V lost 0 bases and J lost 7; bases outside the gene matches: 5. CDR3 length equals 15 residues. CDR1 and CDR2 (germline): LGHNA, YSLEER. Written as DNA, the CDR3 is TGCGCCAGCAGCCAAGAGGTCCCTAGCGGGAATGAGCAGTTCTTC. This sequence encodes CASSQEVPSGNEQFF.

The J gene is TRBJ2-3, the V gene TRBV9, with TRBD2 matching over 12 bases. Per the germline V gene, CDR1 is SGDLS and CDR2 is YYNGEE. V lost 3 bases, J lost 2 bases, and 10 bases stayed unmatched. The CDR3 loop spans 18 amino acids. As DNA, the CDR3 is TGTGCCAGCAGCGCCGGGACTAGCGGGCGGTTCTTCACAGATACGCAGTATTTT. Translating it yields CASSAGTSGRFFTDTQYF.

The J gene is TRBJ2-7, the V gene TRBV13; no clear D. Germline values: CDR1 PRHDT, CDR2 FYEKMQ (reference sequence). The CDR3 has 15 residues. Trimming took 3 bases from V and 5 from J, leaving 17 bases between them. CDR3 sequence: CASSFGHRSADEQYF. CDR3 coding DNA: TGTGCCAGCAGCTTTGGGCATCGCTCGGCGGACGAGCAGTACTTC.

The gene calls are TRBV19 and TRBJ2-1; a weak D match, TRBD2 (5 bases). Germline V lookup: CDR1 LNHDA, CDR2 SQIVND (reference sequence). V was clipped by 3 bases and J by 4 bases, with 13 bases between them. This CDR3 has 15 residues. CDR3 region: CASSMGSRGYNEQFF. In nucleotides, the CDR3 is TGTGCCAGTAGTATGGGCAGTCGAGGGTACAATGAGCAGTTCTTC.

In this sample, this clone turned up a few times. The chain has TRBV7-3 and TRBJ1-3, with TRBD1 matching over 8 bases. Germline CDR1 reads SGHTA; CDR2 reads FQGTGA. The V and J ends lost 2 bases and 0 bases, in that order; junction bases with no gene match: 3. CDR3 size: 16 residues. The CDR3 loop is CASSLVGQGSGNTIYF. The DNA of the CDR3 is TGTGCCAGCAGCTTAGTCGGACAGGGCTCTGGAAACACCATATATTTT.

This clone has a handful of counts. The chain has TRBV5-4 and TRBJ2-1, with 7 bases that match TRBD2. The CDR3 length is 14 residues. The germline CDR1 and CDR2 sequences are SGHNT and YYREEE (reference sequence). V lost 4 bases and J lost 5; bases outside the gene matches: 6. In DNA form, the CDR3 reads TGTGCCAGCAGCCCGGGAGGCCCCCACAATGAGCAGTTCTTC. Its protein product is CASSPGGPHNEQFF.

The chain carries TRBV7-2 and TRBJ2-1; 11 bases map to TRBD2. The CDR3 length is 16 residues. V gave up 3 bases and J gave up 10 bases; unmatched junction bases: 11. CDR1 and CDR2 (germline): SGHTA, FQGNSA. Written as DNA, the CDR3 is TGTGCCAGCAGCTTTAGTCTAGCGGGAGGTCTTGAGGAGCAGTTCTTC. Protein: CASSFSLAGGLEEQFF.

This sequence joins TRBV6-6 and TRBJ2-7; D might be TRBD1 (5 bases). CDR1 MNHNY and CDR2 SVGAGI come from the germline V gene (reference sequence). The length of the CDR3 is 14 residues. V was shortened by 2 bases and J by 2 bases, with 10 bases between the two germline ends. CDR3 residues: CASSYGAATYEQYF. Here the CDR3 DNA reads TGTGCCAGCAGTTACGGGGCAGCCACCTACGAGCAGTACTTC.

The rearrangement joins TRBV18 to TRBJ2-1; the D is unclear. Germline-derived CDR1 and CDR2 are KGHSH and LQKENI. This CDR3 is built from 12 residues. Trimming took off 2 bases at V and 7 bases at J, with 6 bases between the two ends. CDR3 residues: CASSPGRNEQFF. The CDR3 nucleotides are TGTGCCAGCTCACCAGGGCGGAATGAGCAGTTCTTC.

Comment on this clone: This CDR3 is also generated by other DNA sequences in the sample. The CDR3, as DNA: TGTGCCAGCAGCTTATTAGATACGCAGTATTTT. It encodes CASSLLDTQYF. This chain uses TRBV5-4 with TRBJ2-3; D remains ambiguous. V lost 2 bases to trimming and J lost 5 bases, with 3 bases between them. The CDR3 has 11 residues. The germline CDR1 and CDR2 sequences are SGHNT and YYREEE (reference sequence).

The genes are TRBV6-1 and TRBJ1-3, with no clear D. Between the trimmed V and J ends, which lost 9 bases and 0 bases, there was a span of 12 bases. CDR3 length: 14 amino acids. Germline CDR1 is MNHNS and CDR2 is SASEGT. This CDR3 is CASDIGTSGNTIYF. The CDR3 bases are TGTGCCAGTGACATTGGAACCTCTGGAAACACCATATATTTT.

The chain recombines TRBV4-1 with TRBJ2-7, with D tentatively TRBD2 (6 bases). Germline CDR1 reads MGHRA; CDR2 reads YSYEKL. V was trimmed by 2 bases and J by 4 bases, leaving 15 bases between them. The CDR3 extends over 15 amino acids. The CDR3 bases are TGCGCCAGCAGCCAATTTAACGGGAGAGGTTACGAGCAGTACTTC. It encodes CASSQFNGRGYEQYF.

V and J are TRBV1 and TRBJ2-1; the D call of TRBD2 is as the table states it, not checked on the DNA. TRBV1 is tagged as a pseudogene. The CDR3 covers 18 residues. In DNA form, the CDR3 reads TGCACCAGCAGCCAAGAAGGGGTGCTAGCGGGAGACAGTAATGAGCAGTTCTTC. The encoded protein is CTSSQEGVLAGDSNEQFF.

This chain joins TRBV27 and TRBJ1-2, with TRBD1 identical over 8 bases. The CDR3 length is 15 residues. Germline CDR1 is MNHEY and CDR2 is SMNVEV (reference sequence). V dropped 5 bases and J dropped 4; count of bases not matched to a gene: 9. The CDR3 coding sequence is TGTGCCAGCAGTCCCCAGACAGGGGTCGGCTATGGCTACACCTTC. The encoded protein is CASSPQTGVGYGYTF.

The chain recombines TRBV7-9 with TRBJ2-7; TRBD2 is a possible D gene (7 bases). The CDR3 totals 15 residues. Germline V gene sequence: CDR1 SEHNR, CDR2 FQNEAQ (reference sequence). Trimming left V 1 base short and J 6 bases short, with 16 bases between. CDR3 nucleotide sequence: TGTGCCAGCAGCTTAGAAGGGGGAGGGCGGTCCGAGCAGTACTTC. Its protein is CASSLEGGGRSEQYF.

The V and J genes are TRBV30 and TRBJ2-5; the D gene is possibly TRBD2 (5 bases). CDR1 and CDR2 from the germline V gene are GTSNPN and SVGIG (reference sequence). The CDR3 sequence is 13 residues long. Trimming removed 2 bases at V and 6 bases at J, with 13 bases between. CDR3 nucleotides: TGTGCCTGGAGTACGGGGATTGGGAAGACCCAGTACTTC. Translated, it gives CAWSTGIGKTQYF.

On this clone itself: Distinct nucleotide sequences in the sample also encode this CDR3. The V gene is TRBV28, the J gene TRBJ2-5, with D maybe TRBD2 (5 bases). This CDR3 spans 11 amino acids. V was cut by 5 bases and J by 11 bases, with 12 bases left in between. Looked up from germline, CDR1 is MDHEN and CDR2 is SYDVKM. The CDR3 sequence is CASSITRSQYF. CDR3 coding DNA: TGTGCCAGCAGTATTACTAGATCTCAGTACTTC. Full variable domain (outside the CDR3, taken from reference TRBV28 and TRBJ2-5): DVKVTQSSRYLVKRTGEKVFLECVQDMDHENMFWYRQDPGLGLRLIYFSYDVKMKEKGDIPEGYSVSREKKERFSLILESASTNQTSMYLCASSITRSQYFGPGTRLLVL.

The genes are TRBV6-5 and TRBJ1-1; D remains ambiguous. Germline V gives CDR1 MNHEY, CDR2 SVGAGI. V was cut by 0 bases and J by 1 base, with 9 bases left in between. The CDR3 totals 15 residues. This chain's CDR3 is CASSYSSQPNTEAFF. In DNA form, the CDR3 reads TGTGCCAGCAGTTACTCCTCCCAGCCGAACACTGAAGCTTTCTTT.

This clone was observed at least ten times. V gene TRBV27 combines with J gene TRBJ2-4; TRBD1 agrees at 8 bases. Losses at the gene ends were 5 bases for V and 0 bases for J; bases not matched to a gene: 9. The CDR3 is 17 amino acids. Germline lookup yields CDR1 MNHEY and CDR2 SMNVEV (reference sequence). In nucleotides, the CDR3 is TGTGCCAGCAGTCCGCGGACAGGGAGGCTAGCCAAAAACATTCAGTACTTC. This encodes CASSPRTGRLAKNIQYF.

The J gene is TRBJ2-7, the V gene TRBV28, with 12 positions matching TRBD2. The trim removed 6 bases at V and 6 bases at J, leaving 3 bases unmatched. The CDR3 runs 13 residues. Germline V CDR1 and CDR2: MDHEN, SYDVKM. The CDR3 sequence: CASRTSGSAEQYF. CDR3 DNA sequence: TGTGCCAGCAGGACTAGCGGGAGTGCCGAGCAGTACTTC.

This clone was found a few times. The chain uses TRBV18 and TRBJ2-2; possibly TRBD1 for D (6 bases). The CDR3 loop spans 18 amino acids. Germline CDR1 KGHSH, CDR2 LQKENI. V lost 1 base to trimming and J lost 7 bases, with 22 bases between them. CDR3 region: CASSPRTGQSRFGGELFF. Here the CDR3 DNA reads TGTGCCAGCTCACCACGGACCGGACAGAGCCGTTTTGGCGGGGAGCTGTTTTTT.

The rearrangement uses TRBV10-3 and TRBJ2-2; possibly TRBD2 for D (5 bases). CDR1 and CDR2 (germline): ENHRY, SYGVKD. Trimming shortened V by 6 bases and J by 0 bases, and 11 bases separated the two germline ends. CDR3 length: 15 residues. CDR3 residues: CAIRRERANTGELFF. CDR3 DNA: TGTGCCATCAGGAGGGAGAGGGCGAACACCGGGGAGCTGTTTTTT.

V is TRBV30 and J is TRBJ2-7; 13 bases are a match to TRBD2. There are 20 residues in the CDR3. The germline V gene encodes CDR1 GTSNPN and CDR2 SVGIG (reference sequence). Trimming removed 0 bases from V and 1 base from J; junction bases left unmatched: 15. The CDR3 sequence is CAWSVLFGTSGKEGSYEQYF. CDR3 in DNA: TGTGCCTGGAGTGTACTTTTCGGGACTAGCGGGAAAGAGGGGTCCTACGAGCAGTACTTC.

The rearrangement joins TRBV11-3 to TRBJ2-2; D is perhaps TRBD2 (5 bases). The CDR3 loop spans 13 amino acids. Germline CDR1 SGHNT, CDR2 YENEEA. V was cut by 5 bases and J by 9 bases, with 13 bases left in between. The CDR3 DNA reads TGTGCCAGCAGCCCGGACTCGCAAAGGGAGCTGTTTTTT. The encoded protein is CASSPDSQRELFF.

This clone was counted once. The rearrangement links TRBV5-6 to TRBJ2-2; no clear D. Trimming shortened V by 2 bases and J by 4 bases, and 9 bases separated the two germline ends. Germline V CDR1 and CDR2: SGHDT, YYEEEE. This CDR3 has 14 amino acids. CDR3 amino acids: CASSLNGGTGELFF. The CDR3 DNA sequence: TGTGCCAGCAGCTTAAACGGTGGCACCGGGGAGCTGTTTTTT. The complete variable domain, with remaining parts taken from reference TRBV5-6 and TRBJ2-2, reads DAGVTQSPTHLIKTRGQQVTLRCSPKSGHDTVSWYQQALGQGPQFIFQYYEEEERQRGNFPDRFSGHQFPNYSSELNVNALLLGDSALYLCASSLNGGTGELFFGEGSRLTVL.